The 29 T cell receptor beta chains given below trace back to one sample, sequenced in a study of tumor and adjacent non-tumor tissue in lung cancer. A modified ARM-PCR protocol with three rounds of nested PCR amplified TCRbeta. Each CDR3 protein is one row after TCRdb ran MiXCR on the multiplex PCR reads. Among tens of thousands of distinct CDR3 sequences listed, 65% to 90% were seen once. RNA was extracted from bulk tissue without any cell sorting. The specimen was lung tumor tissue. The receptors shown here come from a woman between 50 and 59 years old with non-small cell lung cancer.

On this clonotype itself: At one boundary the junction diverges from the germline segment, which might be a read error. The chain combines TRBV11-2 with TRBJ2-1; tentative D call: TRBD2 (6 bases). Per the germline V gene, CDR1 is SGHAT and CDR2 is FQNNGV. This CDR3 spans 15 amino acids. CDR3 sequence (DNA): TGTGCCAGAAGCGCGGGGCCTAGCTCCCACAATGGGCAGTTCTTC. Translated: CARSAGPSSHNGQFF.

Of note for this clonotype: Its ends do not fully match the called genes, so a read error is possible. The chain recombines TRBV13 with TRBJ2-7; D might be TRBD1 or TRBD2, each matching 8 bases. Germline V gives CDR1 PRHDT, CDR2 FYEKMQ (reference sequence). The CDR3 runs to 16 residues. CDR3 sequence: CVSSSQGAGGIYEQYF. Here the CDR3 DNA reads TGTGTCAGCAGCTCTCAGGGGGCGGGAGGAATATACGAGCAGTACTTC.

Note on this clonotype: A junction end diverges from the germline sequence, so it may reflect a read error. The V gene is TRBV20-1, the J gene TRBJ1-5; 10 nucleotides line up with TRBD1. The CDR3 extends over 13 amino acids. Germline CDR1 DFQATT, CDR2 SNEGSKA (reference sequence). CDR3 sequence (DNA): TGCAGTGCTATGACAGGGGGCAATCAGCACCAGCATTTT. Translated, it gives CSAMTGGNQHQHF.

Concerning this clonotype itself: A read error may account for a junction end that differs from germline. The chain is built from TRBV29-1 and TRBJ2-7; 8 bases map to TRBD1. Germline loops: CDR1 SQVTM, CDR2 ANQGSEA. The CDR3 sequence is 13 residues long. CDR3 coding DNA: TGCAGCGTTGAAGACACAGGGGGAGGCGAGCAATACTTC. Protein: CSVEDTGGGEQYF.

CDR3 bases: TGTGCTATTGGAAAGACAGGTGGTTCAGATACGCAGTATTTT. As protein: CAIGKTGGSDTQYF. V gene TRBV12-5 combines with J gene TRBJ2-3; D possibly corresponds to TRBD1 (6 bases). Trimming took off 10 bases at V and 4 bases at J, with 18 bases between the two ends. Germline V lookup: CDR1 LGHNT, CDR2 FRNRAP. The CDR3 has 14 residues.

This clonotype has more than one count but fewer than ten. This may be a read error: a much more frequent sequence differs by one nucleotide. This chain links TRBV30 with TRBJ1-2, with D possibly being TRBD1 (6 bases). This CDR3 contains 16 residues. CDR1 is GTSNPN and CDR2 is SVGIG in the germline V gene (reference sequence). The CDR3 region is CAWTMGHGLRNSGYTF. The CDR3 DNA follows: TGTGCCTGGACGATGGGACATGGCTTACGGAACTCTGGCTACACCTTC.

As to this clonotype: One end of the junction is discordant with germline, which a read error may explain. The V and J genes are TRBV20-1 and TRBJ2-1; possible D gene TRBD2, 5 bases. The germline CDR1 and CDR2 sequences are DFQATT and SNEGSKA (reference sequence). This CDR3 is 20 amino acids long. In DNA, the CDR3 is TGCAGTACTAGAGATAACTCCGGGTTGGTGGCATTTACCTACTACAATGAGCAGTTCTTC. It specifies CSTRDNSGLVAFTYYNEQFF.

Points on this clonotype: A much larger clone differs by one base, so this may be a read error. The chain links TRBV5-1 to TRBJ1-3, with 7 bases that match TRBD1. The germline gives CDR1 SGHRS, CDR2 YFSETQ. The CDR3 has 15 amino acids. CDR3 in DNA: TGCGCCAGCACCTTGGGGGACAGCTCTGGAAACACCATATATTTT. Translated, it gives CASTLGDSSGNTIYF.

Worth noting for this clonotype: Likely a read error: the CDR3 ends without its conserved phenylalanine or tryptophan. The DNA is omitted, as the CDR3 cannot be located on it reliably, and the CDR3 follows TCRdb's listing. V and J are TRBV11-2 and TRBJ1-5. The CDR3 adds up to 13 amino acids, both ends counted. The V gene's germline CDR1 is SGHAT and CDR2 FQNNGV. The CDR3 region is CASSLRPDQPHHS.

The V gene is TRBV20-1, the J gene TRBJ1-6; D remains ambiguous. CDR1 and CDR2 (germline): DFQATT, SNEGSKA (reference sequence). With 6 bases removed from V and 17 bases from J, the gap between germline ends came to 20 bases. The CDR3 covers 12 residues. The CDR3 DNA reads TGCAGTGCCCCAAATGGGAACCCTTTCTTCCACTTT. Translation: CSAPNGNPFFHF.

About this clonotype itself: Mismatch with germline at one junction end may stem from a read error. The chain joins TRBV6-2 or TRBV6-3 to TRBJ1-1, with 8 bases fitting TRBD1. This CDR3 region has 15 residues. Germline-derived CDR1 and CDR2 are MNHEY and SVGEGT. The CDR3 loop reads CASSSDRGGYTKAFF. For the CDR3, the DNA is TGTGCCAGTAGTAGTGACAGGGGCGGGTACACTAAAGCTTTCTTT.

The chain links TRBV20-1 to TRBJ2-2; tentatively, D is TRBD2 (5 bases). This CDR3 is 16 amino acids long. The germline V gene encodes CDR1 DFQATT and CDR2 SNEGSKA (reference sequence). V was pared by 6 bases and J by 15 bases, with 32 bases between. CDR3 bases: TGCAGTGCCACCCCGATTGTGATTCTTGGCGCCGGGAAGTTGTTTTTT. Protein product: CSATPIVILGAGKLFF.

The J gene is TRBJ2-2, the V gene TRBV20-1; D may be TRBD1 (6 bases). The CDR3 totals 16 residues. Trimming left V 4 bases short and J 0 bases short, with 15 bases between. In germline, CDR1 is DFQATT, CDR2 SNEGSKA (reference sequence). The CDR3 is CSAKSRAGANTGELFF. The CDR3 region has the DNA TGCAGTGCTAAATCTAGGGCAGGGGCGAACACCGGGGAGCTGTTTTTT.

This clonotype was seen repeatedly, ten times or more. This chain links TRBV10-3 with TRBJ2-1; D perhaps matches TRBD2 (5 bases). Trimming pared 11 bases from V and 4 bases from J, leaving 9 bases between. CDR3 length: 11 residues. Germline CDR1 is ENHRY and CDR2 is SYGVKD. The CDR3 loop reads CAHGSYNEQFF. CDR3 DNA: TGTGCCCATGGGAGTTACAATGAGCAGTTCTTC.

The J gene is TRBJ2-7, the V gene TRBV11-2, with D maybe TRBD1 (5 bases). Germline V CDR1 and CDR2: SGHAT, FQNNGV. The CDR3 covers 15 residues. CDR3: CVNSLETWTPYEQYF. CDR3 sequence (DNA): TGTGTCAACAGCTTAGAGACCTGGACACCCTACGAGCAGTACTTC. The full variable domain, in which reference TRBV11-2 and TRBJ2-7 provide the parts outside the CDR3, is EAGVAQSPRYKIIEKRQSVAFWCNPISGHATLYWYQQILGQGPKLLIQFQNNGVVDDSQLPKDRFSAERLKGVDSTLKIQPAKLEDSAVYLCVNSLETWTPYEQYFGPGTRLTVT.

This sequence joins TRBV28 and TRBJ2-1; D is tentatively TRBD1 or TRBD2 (6 bases each). Trimming left V 7 bases short and J 6 bases short, with 19 bases between. Germline CDR1 reads MDHEN; CDR2 reads SYDVKM. This CDR3 is 15 amino acids long. The CDR3 is CASKGGSWSLNEQFF. In nucleotides, the CDR3 is TGTGCCAGCAAGGGGGGTAGCTGGAGTCTCAATGAGCAGTTCTTC.

This clonotype occurred many times. The rearrangement joins TRBV4-1 to TRBJ1-5; D uncertain. The CDR3 runs to 15 residues. Trimming cost V 4 bases and J 6 bases, with 16 bases left between them. Germline V gene sequence: CDR1 MGHRA, CDR2 YSYEKL. CDR3 residues: CASSPGDGPGQPQHF. The DNA for the CDR3 is TGCGCCAGCAGCCCCGGGGATGGTCCTGGTCAGCCCCAGCATTTT.

Comment on this clonotype: A read error may account for a junction end that differs from germline. The rearrangement uses TRBV20-1 and TRBJ2-5; weak D call: TRBD2 (5 bases). CDR3 size: 18 residues. In germline, CDR1 is DFQATT, CDR2 SNEGSKA (reference sequence). The CDR3 reads CSPRDAFTGLGFGETQYF. The CDR3 nucleotides are TGCAGTCCTAGAGATGCTTTTACCGGACTGGGCTTCGGGGAGACCCAGTACTTC.

This clonotype showed up many times. The chain has TRBV5-1 and TRBJ2-7; D gene ambiguous. V gave up 2 bases and J gave up 3 bases, with 12 bases separating them. The CDR3 totals 14 residues. Per germline, CDR1 SGHRS and CDR2 YFSETQ. The CDR3 region is CASSLHKKYYEQYF. In DNA, the CDR3 is TGCGCCAGCAGCTTACACAAAAAGTACTACGAGCAGTACTTC.

The count of this clonotype is one. The junction departs from the called germline gene at one end, perhaps through a read error. This chain uses TRBV20-1 with TRBJ2-1; 7 bases align to TRBD2. The CDR3 consists of 15 residues. CDR1 DFQATT and CDR2 SNEGSKA come from the germline V gene (reference sequence). CDR3 coding DNA: TGCAGTACTAGTGGGATTAGCGGGTTTTACAATGAGCAGTTCTTC. It is translated as CSTSGISGFYNEQFF.

This clonotype was seen ten or more times. J is TRBJ2-1 and V is TRBV30, with 7 nucleotides matching TRBD2. The CDR3 has 14 residues. In germline, CDR1 is GTSNPN, CDR2 SVGIG (reference sequence). The V gene end was trimmed by 8 bases and the J gene end by 4 bases; junction bases not matched to a gene: 11. CDR3 sequence reads: CARTIAGFYNEQFF. The CDR3 DNA is TGTGCCCGAACCATAGCGGGCTTTTACAATGAGCAGTTCTTC. The whole variable domain, remainder taken from reference TRBV30 and TRBJ2-1, is SQTIHQWPATLVQPVGSPLSLECTVEGTSNPNLYWYRQAAGRGLQLLFYSVGIGQISSEVPQNLSASRPQDRQFILSSKKLLLSDSGFYLCARTIAGFYNEQFFGPGTRLTVL.

For this clonotype: The CDR3 does not end in the conserved phenylalanine or tryptophan, so this is likely a read error. The limits of the CDR3 on the DNA are not certain, so only TCRdb's listed CDR3 is given. The chain uses TRBV11-2 and TRBJ1-2. The CDR3 has 14 residues if both end residues are counted. CDR1 SGHAT and CDR2 FQNNGV come from the germline V gene. The CDR3: CASNITRTNYDCTI.

Concerning this clonotype: Likely a read error: the CDR3 ends without its conserved phenylalanine or tryptophan. No DNA is shown, since the ends of the CDR3 on it are uncertain; the CDR3 is the one TCRdb lists. The CDR3 sequence is CASSYGGLGEKLLL. V and J are TRBV6-2 or TRBV6-3 and TRBJ1-4; no DNA check was done on the table's D call, TRBD1. CDR1 and CDR2 from the germline V gene are MNHEY and SVGEGT. The CDR3 has 14 amino acids, counting both end residues.

A note on this clonotype: At one of its ends the junction is not consistent with the germline gene, which may arise from a read error. The CDR3 bases are TGCACCAGCAGTCCAGGGGTCGGAAACACCATATATTTT. Translation: CTSSPGVGNTIYF. The V gene is TRBV4-1, the J gene TRBJ1-3, with D maybe TRBD1 (6 bases). Looked up from germline, CDR1 is MGHRA and CDR2 is YSYEKL. The CDR3 has 13 residues.

A remark on this clonotype: Germline is not matched at one junction end, which may reflect a read error. V usage is TRBV11-2 and J usage is TRBJ2-1; D is unresolved. CDR3 size: 12 residues. In germline, CDR1 is SGHAT, CDR2 FQNNGV. This CDR3 is CVSSLRHSQQFF. The CDR3 DNA sequence: TGTGTCAGCAGCTTGAGACACTCCCAGCAGTTCTTC.

The chain employs TRBV24-1 and TRBJ2-6; D unresolved. V was pared by 8 bases and J by 0 bases, with 13 bases between. The CDR3 is 16 residues long. Germline values: CDR1 KGHDR, CDR2 SFDVKD. Here the CDR3 reads CATNDGSVSGANVLTF. The CDR3 coding sequence is TGTGCCACCAATGACGGGTCAGTCTCTGGGGCCAACGTCCTGACTTTC.

Concerning this clonotype: At one of its ends the junction is not consistent with the germline gene, which may arise from a read error. The chain uses TRBV6-1 and TRBJ1-5; D not certain. The last part of the DNA fits TRBJ2-3 better; the J call may be wrong. Germline CDR1 MNHNS, CDR2 SASEGT. The CDR3 loop spans 12 amino acids. This chain's CDR3 is CDSSNSNQPQYF. CDR3 nucleotide sequence: TGTGACAGCAGTAATAGCAATCAGCCCCAGTATTTT.

The gene calls are TRBV20-1 and TRBJ2-7; D remains unclear. From germline, CDR1 is DFQATT and CDR2 SNEGSKA (reference sequence). There are 13 residues in the CDR3. Between the trimmed V and J ends, which lost 6 bases and 2 bases, there was a span of 14 bases. This CDR3 reads CSAYNSLTYEQYF. Written as DNA, the CDR3 is TGCAGTGCCTATAACAGCCTTACCTACGAGCAGTACTTC.

V usage is TRBV28 and J usage is TRBJ1-5; D is possibly TRBD1 (6 bases). The DNA end lines up better with TRBJ2-3; the J call may be wrong. Per germline, CDR1 MDHEN and CDR2 SYDVKM. The length of the CDR3 is 15 residues. CDR3 amino acids: CASRLGHHSNQPQYF. CDR3 nucleotide sequence: TGTGCCAGCAGACTGGGACACCATAGCAATCAGCCCCAGTATTTT.